This T cell receptor beta chain was profiled in a study of cytomegalovirus exposure and HLA in healthy donors. Assay: immunoSEQ multiplex PCR; the TCRdb copy retains only in-frame clones and omits some. The sample records 190,000 or so clones, 84% being singletons. About this clone itself: Antigen: not known.

The CDR3 contains 16 residues. CDR1 MDHEN and CDR2 SYDVKM come from the germline V gene. Trimming removed 9 bases from V and 2 bases from J; junction bases left unmatched: 10. General study results and limits: TCR sequences were mostly rare, though some public TCRs occurred in many donors. The tendency of first-cohort TCR clusters to co-occur in the roughly 130 validation repertoires was the finding of a later analysis.

This clonotype originated in a woman aged 25 to 45 in good health and CMV-seropositive. The sequenced material came from PBMCs. The V gene is TRBV28, the J gene TRBJ1-1; 12 positions match TRBD1. DNA for the CDR3: TGTGCCAGTGTAACCGGGACAGGGGGCCCAAACACTGAAGCTTTCTTT. Translation: CASVTGTGGPNTEAFF. The complete variable domain, with remaining parts taken from reference TRBV28 and TRBJ1-1, reads DVKVTQSSRYLVKRTGEKVFLECVQDMDHENMFWYRQDPGLGLRLIYFSYDVKMKEKGDIPEGYSVSREKKERFSLILESASTNQTSMYLCASVTGTGGPNTEAFFGQGTRLTVV.